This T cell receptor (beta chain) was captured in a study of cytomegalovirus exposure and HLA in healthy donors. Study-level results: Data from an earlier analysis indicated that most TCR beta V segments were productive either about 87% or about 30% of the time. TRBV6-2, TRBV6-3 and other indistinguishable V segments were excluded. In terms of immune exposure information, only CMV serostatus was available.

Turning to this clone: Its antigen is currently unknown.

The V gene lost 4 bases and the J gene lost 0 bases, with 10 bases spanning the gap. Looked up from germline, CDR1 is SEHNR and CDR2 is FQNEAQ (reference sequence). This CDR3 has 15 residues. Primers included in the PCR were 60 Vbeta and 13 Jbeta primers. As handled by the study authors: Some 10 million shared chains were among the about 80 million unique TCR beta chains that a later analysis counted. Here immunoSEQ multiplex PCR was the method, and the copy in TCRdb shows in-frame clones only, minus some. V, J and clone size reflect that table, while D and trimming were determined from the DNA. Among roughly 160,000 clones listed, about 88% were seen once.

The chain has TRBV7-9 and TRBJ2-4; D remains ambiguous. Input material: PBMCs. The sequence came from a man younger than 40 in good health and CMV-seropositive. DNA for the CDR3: TGTGCCAGCAGCTCCCTCGAGGTAGCCAAAAACATTCAGTACTTC. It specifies CASSSLEVAKNIQYF.